This T cell receptor (beta chain) was recorded in a study of glioma-infiltrating T cells after dendritic cell vaccination. Points from the study as a whole: TCR clonality showed no direct relationship with survival.

The time point here: after dendritic cell vaccination, including at tumor progression/relapse. PBMC were collected before vaccination, two weeks after the third vaccination, and at progression. The CDR3 sequence is 15 residues long. Germline lookup yields CDR1 SNHLY and CDR2 FYNNEI. V was trimmed by 0 bases and J by 6 bases, leaving 15 bases between them. Comments on this clone: Antigen unknown.

Primers: 60 V beta forward and 13 J beta reverse. Assay used: immunoSEQ multiplex PCR; TCRdb lists only in-frame clones, some missing. The sample has about 87,000 clones, over 80% seen once. This specimen consisted of blood, obtained after dendritic cell vaccination. This chain links TRBV2 with TRBJ2-7; a possible D gene is TRBD1 (5 bases). The sequence was obtained from a human donor with glioblastoma. The DNA for the CDR3 is TGTGCCAGCAGTGAAGCGCCCAGGGATACTTCCGAGCAGTACTTC. Translating it yields CASSEAPRDTSEQYF.